Listed here are 8 T cell receptor beta chains from one sample, sequenced in a study of OX40 agonist ivuxolimab in advanced cancers. Data came from immunoSEQ multiplex PCR; TCRdb stores just in-frame clones and leaves some out. There are approximately 50,000 clones in the sample; nearly 80% occur only once, and about 3.8% lies in the top ten. Sequencing was performed on CD4+ or CD8+ T cells sorted from blood, taken in a trial of the OX40 agonist ivuxolimab. Source of these receptors: an adult with an advanced solid tumor such as melanoma, head and neck, liver or kidney cancer.

This sequence joins TRBV11-2 and TRBJ2-7; D not resolved. From germline, CDR1 is SGHAT and CDR2 FQNNGV. The V end lost 4 bases, the J end lost 3 bases, and 19 bases lay between the germline ends. The CDR3 contains 16 residues. The CDR3 sequence: CASSSSANRYRYEQYF. The CDR3 coding sequence is TGTGCCAGCAGCTCCTCGGCGAATCGGTACCGCTACGAGCAGTACTTC.

The chain joins TRBV7-2 to TRBJ2-5; D is possibly TRBD1 (6 bases). The CDR3 totals 12 residues. V lost 5 bases, J lost 7 bases, and 11 bases lay in between. Germline V gives CDR1 SGHTA, CDR2 FQGNSA. CDR3 nucleotide sequence: TGTGCCAGCAGCCCGTCAGGGGCGACCCAGTACTTC. Protein sequence: CASSPSGATQYF.

The CDR3 DNA sequence: TGTGCCAGCGGACTATTCCAGGGTGAAGCCTACGAGCAGTACTTC. Protein product: CASGLFQGEAYEQYF. The chain uses TRBV6-5 and TRBJ2-7; tentatively, D is TRBD2 (6 bases). The CDR3 length is 15 residues. V was cut by 8 bases and J by 2 bases, with 19 bases left in between. From germline, CDR1 is MNHEY and CDR2 SVGAGI.

The chain carries TRBV5-1 and TRBJ1-1; D might be TRBD1 (6 bases). Trimming stripped 3 bases from V and 0 bases from J, with 15 bases between. The CDR3 loop spans 16 amino acids. CDR1 and CDR2 from the germline V gene are SGHRS and YFSETQ. The CDR3: CASSSRPTGLNTEAFF. The DNA for the CDR3 is TGCGCCAGCAGCTCCCGCCCAACAGGGTTGAACACTGAAGCTTTCTTT. The full variable domain, in which reference TRBV5-1 and TRBJ1-1 provide the parts outside the CDR3, is KAGVTQTPRYLIKTRGQQVTLSCSPISGHRSVSWYQQTPGQGLQFLFEYFSETQRNKGNFPGRFSGRQFSNSRSEMNVSTLELGDSALYLCASSSRPTGLNTEAFFGQGTRLTVV.

The chain is built from TRBV9 and TRBJ2-7, with D possibly TRBD1 on 7 matching bases. V was clipped by 0 bases and J by 2 bases, with 18 bases between them. The germline V gene has CDR1 SGDLS and CDR2 YYNGEE. The CDR3 covers 17 residues. The CDR3 sequence: CASSVAAGTGVAYEQYF. DNA for the CDR3: TGTGCCAGCAGCGTAGCTGCGGGAACAGGGGTGGCCTACGAGCAGTACTTC.

The rearrangement links TRBV10-2 to TRBJ2-7, with 12 bases fitting TRBD2. The CDR3 totals 17 residues. CDR1 and CDR2 from the germline V gene are WSHSY and SAAADI. V shed 5 bases, J shed 4 bases, and the junction held 12 bases outside the gene matches. Here the CDR3 reads CASSKDNRLAGAYEQYF. In DNA form, the CDR3 reads TGCGCCAGCAGTAAAGACAACCGACTAGCGGGGGCGTACGAGCAGTACTTC.

This chain connects TRBV18 to TRBJ1-4; no definite D call. The CDR3 runs to 13 residues. Germline CDR1 and CDR2: KGHSH and LQKENI. The V end lost 2 bases, the J end lost 6 bases, and 7 bases lay between the germline ends. CDR3: CASSPGRDEKLFF. CDR3 nucleotides: TGTGCCAGCTCACCAGGGAGGGATGAAAAACTGTTTTTT.

The V call is TRBV5-1, the J call TRBJ1-5; D gene uncertain. V lost 0 bases and J lost 8, with 12 bases in between. Germline values: CDR1 SGHRS, CDR2 YFSETQ. This CDR3 region has 14 residues. The CDR3 nucleotides are TGCGCCAGCAGCTTGGGTGTGGGTTTCGAGCCCCAGCATTTT. This encodes CASSLGVGFEPQHF.